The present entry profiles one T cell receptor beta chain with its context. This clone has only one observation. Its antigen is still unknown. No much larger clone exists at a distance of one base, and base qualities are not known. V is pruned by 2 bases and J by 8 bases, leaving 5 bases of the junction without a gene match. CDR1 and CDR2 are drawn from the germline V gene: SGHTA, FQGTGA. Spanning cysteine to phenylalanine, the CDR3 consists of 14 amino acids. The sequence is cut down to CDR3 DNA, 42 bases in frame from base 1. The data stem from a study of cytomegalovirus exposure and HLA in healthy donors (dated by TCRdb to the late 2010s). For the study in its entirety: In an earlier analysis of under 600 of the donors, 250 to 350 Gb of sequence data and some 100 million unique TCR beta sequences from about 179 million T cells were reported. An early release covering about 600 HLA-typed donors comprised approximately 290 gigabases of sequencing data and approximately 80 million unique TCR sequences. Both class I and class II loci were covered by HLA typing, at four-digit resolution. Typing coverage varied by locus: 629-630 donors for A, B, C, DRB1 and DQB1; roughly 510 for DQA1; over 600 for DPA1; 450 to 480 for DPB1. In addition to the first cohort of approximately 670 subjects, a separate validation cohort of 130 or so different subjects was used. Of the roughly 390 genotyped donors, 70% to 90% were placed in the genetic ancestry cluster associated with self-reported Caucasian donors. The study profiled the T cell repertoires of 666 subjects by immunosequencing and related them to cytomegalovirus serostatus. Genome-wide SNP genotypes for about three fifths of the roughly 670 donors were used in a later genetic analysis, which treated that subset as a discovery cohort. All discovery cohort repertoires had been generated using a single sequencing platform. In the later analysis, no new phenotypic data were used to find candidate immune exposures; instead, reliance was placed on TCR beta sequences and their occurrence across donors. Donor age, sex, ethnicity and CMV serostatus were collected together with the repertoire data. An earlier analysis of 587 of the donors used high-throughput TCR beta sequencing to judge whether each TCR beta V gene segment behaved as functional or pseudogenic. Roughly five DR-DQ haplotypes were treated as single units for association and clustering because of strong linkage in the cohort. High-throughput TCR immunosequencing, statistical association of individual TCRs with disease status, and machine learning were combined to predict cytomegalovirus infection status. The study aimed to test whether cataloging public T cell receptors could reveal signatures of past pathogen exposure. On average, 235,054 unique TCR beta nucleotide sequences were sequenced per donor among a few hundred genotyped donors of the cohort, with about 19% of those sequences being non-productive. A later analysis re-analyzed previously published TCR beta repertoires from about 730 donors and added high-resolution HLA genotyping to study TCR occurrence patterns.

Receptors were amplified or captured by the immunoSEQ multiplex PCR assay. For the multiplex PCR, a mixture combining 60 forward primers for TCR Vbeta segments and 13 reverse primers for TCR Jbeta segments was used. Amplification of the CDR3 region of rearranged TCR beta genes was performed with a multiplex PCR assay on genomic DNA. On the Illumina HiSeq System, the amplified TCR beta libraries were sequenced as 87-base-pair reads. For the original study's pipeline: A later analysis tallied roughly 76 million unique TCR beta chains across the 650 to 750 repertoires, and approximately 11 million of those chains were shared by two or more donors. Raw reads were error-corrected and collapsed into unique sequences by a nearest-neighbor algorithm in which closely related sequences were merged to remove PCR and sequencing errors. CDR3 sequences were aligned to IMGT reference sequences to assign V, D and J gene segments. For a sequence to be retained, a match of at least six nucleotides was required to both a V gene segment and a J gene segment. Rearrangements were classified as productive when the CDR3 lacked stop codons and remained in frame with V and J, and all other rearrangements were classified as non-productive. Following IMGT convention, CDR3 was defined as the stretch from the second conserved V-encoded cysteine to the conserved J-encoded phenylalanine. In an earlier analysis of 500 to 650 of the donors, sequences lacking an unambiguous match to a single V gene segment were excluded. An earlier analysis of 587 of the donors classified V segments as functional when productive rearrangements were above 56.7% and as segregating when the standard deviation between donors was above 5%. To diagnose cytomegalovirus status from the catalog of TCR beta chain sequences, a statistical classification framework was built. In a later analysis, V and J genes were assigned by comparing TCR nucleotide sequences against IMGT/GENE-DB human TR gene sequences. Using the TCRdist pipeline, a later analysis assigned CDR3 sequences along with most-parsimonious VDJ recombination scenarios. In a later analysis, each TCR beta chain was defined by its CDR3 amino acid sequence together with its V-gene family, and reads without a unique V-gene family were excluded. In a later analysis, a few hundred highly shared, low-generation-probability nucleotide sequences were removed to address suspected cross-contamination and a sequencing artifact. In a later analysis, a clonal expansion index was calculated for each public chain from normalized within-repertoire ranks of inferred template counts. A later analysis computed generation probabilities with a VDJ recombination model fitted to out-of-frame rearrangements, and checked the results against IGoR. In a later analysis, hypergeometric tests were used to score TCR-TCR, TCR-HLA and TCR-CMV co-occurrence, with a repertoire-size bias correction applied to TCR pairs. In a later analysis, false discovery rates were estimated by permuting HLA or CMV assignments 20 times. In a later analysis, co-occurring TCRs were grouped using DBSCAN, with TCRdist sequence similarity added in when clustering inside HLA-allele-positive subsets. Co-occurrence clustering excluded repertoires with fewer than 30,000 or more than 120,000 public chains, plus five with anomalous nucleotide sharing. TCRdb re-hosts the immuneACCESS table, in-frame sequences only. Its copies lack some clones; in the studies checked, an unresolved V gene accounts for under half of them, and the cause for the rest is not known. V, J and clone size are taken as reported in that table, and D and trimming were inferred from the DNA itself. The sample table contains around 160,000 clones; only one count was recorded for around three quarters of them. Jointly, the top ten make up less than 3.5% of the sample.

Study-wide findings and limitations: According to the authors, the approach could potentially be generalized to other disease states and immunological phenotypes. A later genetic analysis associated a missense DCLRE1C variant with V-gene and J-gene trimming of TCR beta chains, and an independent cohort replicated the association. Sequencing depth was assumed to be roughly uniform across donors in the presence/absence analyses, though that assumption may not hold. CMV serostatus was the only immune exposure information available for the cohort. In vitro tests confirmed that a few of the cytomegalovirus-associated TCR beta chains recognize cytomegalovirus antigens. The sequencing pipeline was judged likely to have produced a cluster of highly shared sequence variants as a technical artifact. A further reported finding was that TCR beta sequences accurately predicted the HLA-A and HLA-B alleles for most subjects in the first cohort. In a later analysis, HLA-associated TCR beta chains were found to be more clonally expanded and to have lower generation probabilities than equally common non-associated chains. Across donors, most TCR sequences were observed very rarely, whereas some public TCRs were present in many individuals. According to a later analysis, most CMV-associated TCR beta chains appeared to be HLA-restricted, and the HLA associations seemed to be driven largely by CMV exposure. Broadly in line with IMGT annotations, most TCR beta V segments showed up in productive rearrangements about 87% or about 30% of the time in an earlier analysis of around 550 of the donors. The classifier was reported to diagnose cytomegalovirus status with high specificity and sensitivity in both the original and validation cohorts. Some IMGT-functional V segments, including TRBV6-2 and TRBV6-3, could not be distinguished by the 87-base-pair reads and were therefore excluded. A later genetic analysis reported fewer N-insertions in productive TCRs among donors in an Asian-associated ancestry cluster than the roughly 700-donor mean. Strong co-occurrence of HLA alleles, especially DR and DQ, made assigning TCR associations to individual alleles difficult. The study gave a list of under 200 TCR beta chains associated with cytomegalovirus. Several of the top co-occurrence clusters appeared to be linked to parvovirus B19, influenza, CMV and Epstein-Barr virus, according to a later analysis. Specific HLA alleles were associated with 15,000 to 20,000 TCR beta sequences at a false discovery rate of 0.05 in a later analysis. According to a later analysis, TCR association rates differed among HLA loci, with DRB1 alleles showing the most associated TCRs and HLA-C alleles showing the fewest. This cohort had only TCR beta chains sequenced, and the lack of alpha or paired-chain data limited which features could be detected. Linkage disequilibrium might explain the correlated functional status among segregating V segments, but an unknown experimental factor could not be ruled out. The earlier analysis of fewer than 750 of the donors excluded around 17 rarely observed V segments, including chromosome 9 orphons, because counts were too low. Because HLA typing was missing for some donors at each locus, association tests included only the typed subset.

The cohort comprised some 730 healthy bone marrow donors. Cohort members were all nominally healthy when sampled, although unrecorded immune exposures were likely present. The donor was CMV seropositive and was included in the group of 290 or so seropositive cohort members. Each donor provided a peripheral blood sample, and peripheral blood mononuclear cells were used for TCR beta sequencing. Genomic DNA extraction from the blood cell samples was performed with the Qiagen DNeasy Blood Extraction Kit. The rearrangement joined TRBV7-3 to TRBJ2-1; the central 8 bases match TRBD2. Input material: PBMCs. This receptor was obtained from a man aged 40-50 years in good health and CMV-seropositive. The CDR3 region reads CASSLHREGHEQFF. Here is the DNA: TGTGCCAGCAGCTTACACCGGGAGGGCCATGAGCAGTTCTTC.